This TCR beta chain is drawn from a study of cytomegalovirus exposure and HLA in healthy donors. PCR involved 60 Vbeta and 13 Jbeta primers. TCRdb's copy holds only in-frame clones and misses some; the assay was immunoSEQ multiplex PCR. The repertoire holds about 89,000 clones, with less than 10% as singletons. The clonotype comes from a man in his fifties or sixties in good health and CMV-seropositive. Sequencing used PBMCs.

CDR3 nucleotide sequence: TGCGCCAGCAGTGAGTCGACAGGGGTACACACTGAAGCTTTCTTT. Translating gives CASSESTGVHTEAFF. The chain carries TRBV10-1 and TRBJ1-1; 8 bases fit TRBD1. Trimming removed 0 bases from V and 3 bases from J; junction bases left unmatched: 3. Germline V gives CDR1 WNHNN, CDR2 SYGVQD (reference sequence). This CDR3 region has 15 residues.